Sequencing of this T cell receptor beta chain was carried out in a study of T cells in localized non-small cell lung cancer. Findings and caveats of the study: A single tumor region was sequenced, leaving heterogeneity possible. Of the tissues analyzed, uninvolved adjacent lung showed maximal T cell clonality, greater than tumor.

For this clone: The target antigen is unknown.

V gave up 3 bases and J gave up 6 bases, with 9 bases separating them. Germline CDR1 and CDR2: SGHDN and FVKESK. This CDR3 comprises 13 residues. Profiled with immunoSEQ multiplex PCR; TCRdb holds only in-frame clones, not every one. The sample has 20,000 to 25,000 clones, 88% seen once. This chain joins TRBV14 and TRBJ1-5; a weak D match, TRBD1 (5 bases). The sequence derives from a man aged 35-75 years with stage II squamous cell lung carcinoma. Material: PBMCs, obtained before any cancer treatment. CDR3 protein: CASSQGEGQPQHF. CDR3 coding DNA: TGTGCCAGCAGCCAGGGGGAGGGTCAGCCCCAGCATTTT.